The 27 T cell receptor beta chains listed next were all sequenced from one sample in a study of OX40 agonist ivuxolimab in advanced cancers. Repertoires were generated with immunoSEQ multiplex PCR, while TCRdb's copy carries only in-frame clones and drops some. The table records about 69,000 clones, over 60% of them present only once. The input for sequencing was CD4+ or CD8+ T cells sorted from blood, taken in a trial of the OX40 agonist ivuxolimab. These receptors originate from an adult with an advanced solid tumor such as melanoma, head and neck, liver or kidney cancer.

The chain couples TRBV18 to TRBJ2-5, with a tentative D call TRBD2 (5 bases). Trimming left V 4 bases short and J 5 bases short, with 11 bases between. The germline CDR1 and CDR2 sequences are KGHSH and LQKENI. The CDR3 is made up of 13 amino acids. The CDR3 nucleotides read TGTGCCAGCTCACTGGACTCGGGGGAGACCCAGTACTTC. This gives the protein CASSLDSGETQYF.

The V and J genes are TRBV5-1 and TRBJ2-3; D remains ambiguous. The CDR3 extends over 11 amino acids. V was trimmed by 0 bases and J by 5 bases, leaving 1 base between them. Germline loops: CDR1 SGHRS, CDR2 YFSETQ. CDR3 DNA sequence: TGCGCCAGCAGCTTGGTAGATACGCAGTATTTT. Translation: CASSLVDTQYF.

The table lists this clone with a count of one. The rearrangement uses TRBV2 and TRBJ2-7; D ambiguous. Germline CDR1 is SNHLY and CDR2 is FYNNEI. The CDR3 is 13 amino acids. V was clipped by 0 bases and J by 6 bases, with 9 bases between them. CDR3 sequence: CASSEADLFEQYF. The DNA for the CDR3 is TGTGCCAGCAGTGAAGCTGATCTTTTCGAGCAGTACTTC.

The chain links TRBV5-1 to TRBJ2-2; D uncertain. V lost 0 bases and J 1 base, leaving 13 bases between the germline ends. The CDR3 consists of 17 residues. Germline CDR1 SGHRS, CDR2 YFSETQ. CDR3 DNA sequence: TGCGCCAGCAGCTTGGCCGTGGGCTACATGAACACCGGGGAGCTGTTTTTT. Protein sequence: CASSLAVGYMNTGELFF.

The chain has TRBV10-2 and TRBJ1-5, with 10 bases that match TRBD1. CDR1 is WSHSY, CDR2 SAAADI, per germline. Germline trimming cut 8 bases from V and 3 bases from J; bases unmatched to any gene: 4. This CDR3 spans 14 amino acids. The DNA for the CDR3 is TGCGCCAGCCGGGACAGGGGTTTCAATCAGCCCCAGCATTTT. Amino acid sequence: CASRDRGFNQPQHF.

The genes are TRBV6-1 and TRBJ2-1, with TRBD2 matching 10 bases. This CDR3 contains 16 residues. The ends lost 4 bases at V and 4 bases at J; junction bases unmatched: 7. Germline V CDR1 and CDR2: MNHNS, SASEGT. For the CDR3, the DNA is TGTGCCAGCAGTGCCATTAGGACTAGCGGTTACAATGAGCAGTTCTTC. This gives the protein CASSAIRTSGYNEQFF.

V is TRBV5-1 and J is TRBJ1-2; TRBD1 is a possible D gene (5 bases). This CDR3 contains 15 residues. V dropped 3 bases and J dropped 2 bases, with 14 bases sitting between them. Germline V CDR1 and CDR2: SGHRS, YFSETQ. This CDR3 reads CASSSSGTSNYGYTF. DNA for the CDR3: TGCGCCAGCAGCTCCTCCGGGACGTCAAACTATGGCTACACCTTC.

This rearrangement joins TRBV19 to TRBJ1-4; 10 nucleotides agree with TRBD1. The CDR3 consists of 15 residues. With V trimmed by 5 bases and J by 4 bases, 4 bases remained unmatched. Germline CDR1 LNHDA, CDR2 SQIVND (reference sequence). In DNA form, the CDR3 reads TGTGCCAGTAGTGTAGGACAGGGGGTTAATGAAAAACTGTTTTTT. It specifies CASSVGQGVNEKLFF.

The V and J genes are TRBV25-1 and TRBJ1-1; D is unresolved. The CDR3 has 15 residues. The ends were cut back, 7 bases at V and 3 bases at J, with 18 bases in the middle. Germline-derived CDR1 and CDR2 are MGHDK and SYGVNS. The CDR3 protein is CASKGVRVGDTEAFF. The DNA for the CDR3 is TGTGCCAGCAAGGGTGTAAGGGTCGGGGACACTGAAGCTTTCTTT.

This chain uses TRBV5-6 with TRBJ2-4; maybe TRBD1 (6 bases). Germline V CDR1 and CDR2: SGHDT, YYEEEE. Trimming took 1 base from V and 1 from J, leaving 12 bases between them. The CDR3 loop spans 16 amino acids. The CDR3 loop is CASSLFGGDAKNIQYF. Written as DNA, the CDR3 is TGTGCCAGCAGCTTGTTTGGGGGCGACGCCAAAAACATTCAGTACTTC.

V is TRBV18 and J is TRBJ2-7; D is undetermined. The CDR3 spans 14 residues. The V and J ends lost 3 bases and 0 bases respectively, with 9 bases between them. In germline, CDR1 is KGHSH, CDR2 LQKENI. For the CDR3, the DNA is TGTGCCAGCTCACCCCAACGACTCTCCTACGAGCAGTACTTC. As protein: CASSPQRLSYEQYF.

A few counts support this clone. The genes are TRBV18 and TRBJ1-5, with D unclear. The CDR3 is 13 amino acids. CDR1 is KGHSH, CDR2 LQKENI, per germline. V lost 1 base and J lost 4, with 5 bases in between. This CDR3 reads CASSPQENQPQHF. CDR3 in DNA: TGTGCCAGCTCACCACAAGAAAATCAGCCCCAGCATTTT.

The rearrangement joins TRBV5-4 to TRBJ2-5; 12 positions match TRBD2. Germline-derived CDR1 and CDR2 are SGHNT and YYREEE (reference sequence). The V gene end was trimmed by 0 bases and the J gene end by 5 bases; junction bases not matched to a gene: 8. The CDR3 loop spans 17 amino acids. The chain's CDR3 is CASSLGTSGARGETQYF. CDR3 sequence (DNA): TGTGCCAGCAGCTTGGGGACTAGCGGGGCCCGGGGCGAGACCCAGTACTTC.

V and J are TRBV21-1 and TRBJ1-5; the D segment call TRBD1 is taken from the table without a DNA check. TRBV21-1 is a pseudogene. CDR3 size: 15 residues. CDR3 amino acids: CASSKEGAGPWPQHF. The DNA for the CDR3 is TGTGCCAGCAGCAAAGAGGGGGCTGGACCCTGGCCCCAGCATTTT.

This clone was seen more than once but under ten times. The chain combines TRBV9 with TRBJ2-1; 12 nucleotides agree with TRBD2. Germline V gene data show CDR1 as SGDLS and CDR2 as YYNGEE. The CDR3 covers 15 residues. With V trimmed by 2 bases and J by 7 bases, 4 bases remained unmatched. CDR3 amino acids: CASSVASGRGNEQFF. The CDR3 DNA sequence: TGTGCCAGCAGCGTGGCTAGCGGGAGGGGAAATGAGCAGTTCTTC.

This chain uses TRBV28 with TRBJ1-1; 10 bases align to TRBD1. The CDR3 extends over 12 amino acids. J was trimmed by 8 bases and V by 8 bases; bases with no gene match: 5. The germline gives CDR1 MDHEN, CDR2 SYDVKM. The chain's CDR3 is CASLPGQGEAFF. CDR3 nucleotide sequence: TGTGCCAGCTTACCGGGACAGGGGGAAGCTTTCTTT.

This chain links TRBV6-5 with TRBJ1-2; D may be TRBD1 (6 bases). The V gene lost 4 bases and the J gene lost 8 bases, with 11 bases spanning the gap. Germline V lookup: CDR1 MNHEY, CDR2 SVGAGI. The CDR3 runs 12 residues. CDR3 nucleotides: TGTGCCAGCAGTTCCCGAGGGGGGGGCTACACCTTC. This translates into CASSSRGGGYTF.

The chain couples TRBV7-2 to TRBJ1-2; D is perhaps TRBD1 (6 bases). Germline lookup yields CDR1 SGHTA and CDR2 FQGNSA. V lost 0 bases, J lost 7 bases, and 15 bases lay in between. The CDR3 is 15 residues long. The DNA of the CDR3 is TGTGCCAGCAGCTTAGCCGTCGGGGGGGCTGGTGGCTACACCTTC. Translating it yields CASSLAVGGAGGYTF.

The CDR3 region has the DNA TGTGCCATCAGTGGGGGGGACAGGGGAACCGAGCAGTACTTC. Amino acids: CAISGGDRGTEQYF. V is TRBV10-3 and J is TRBJ2-7; 10 bases align to TRBD1. CDR1 and CDR2 from the germline V gene are ENHRY and SYGVKD. The CDR3 is 14 amino acids. After removal of 4 bases from V and 6 bases from J, the junction contained 6 bases not matched to a gene.

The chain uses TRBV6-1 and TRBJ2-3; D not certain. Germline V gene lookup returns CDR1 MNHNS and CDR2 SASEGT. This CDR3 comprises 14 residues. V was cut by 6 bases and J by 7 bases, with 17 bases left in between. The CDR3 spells CASRDNTLENTQYF. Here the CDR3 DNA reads TGTGCCAGCAGAGACAACACCCTCGAGAATACGCAGTATTTT.

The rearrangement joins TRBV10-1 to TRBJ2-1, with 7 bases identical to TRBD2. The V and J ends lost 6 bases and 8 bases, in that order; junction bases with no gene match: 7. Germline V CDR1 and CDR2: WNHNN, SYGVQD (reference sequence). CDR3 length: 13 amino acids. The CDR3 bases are TGCGCCAGCAGCCAAGCGGGACGCGATGAGCAGTTCTTC. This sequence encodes CASSQAGRDEQFF.

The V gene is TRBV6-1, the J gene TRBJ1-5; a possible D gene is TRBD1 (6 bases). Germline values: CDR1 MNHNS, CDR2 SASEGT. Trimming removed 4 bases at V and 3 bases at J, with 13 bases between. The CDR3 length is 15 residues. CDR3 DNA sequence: TGTGCCAGCAGTGTCCGGGACACAGACAATCAGCCCCAGCATTTT. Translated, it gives CASSVRDTDNQPQHF.

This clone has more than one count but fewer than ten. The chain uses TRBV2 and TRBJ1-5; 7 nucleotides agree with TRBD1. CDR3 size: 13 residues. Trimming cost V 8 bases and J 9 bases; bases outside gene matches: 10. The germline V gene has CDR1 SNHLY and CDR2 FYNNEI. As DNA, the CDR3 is TGTGCCAGCTATCGGGACTCAGGGGGGCCCCAGCATTTT. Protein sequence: CASYRDSGGPQHF.

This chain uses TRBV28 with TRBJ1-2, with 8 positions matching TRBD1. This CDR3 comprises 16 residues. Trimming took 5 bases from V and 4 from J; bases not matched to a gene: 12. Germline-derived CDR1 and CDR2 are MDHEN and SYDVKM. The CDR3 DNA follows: TGTGCCAGCAGTAGCCCCTCGTCAGGGGGCGCCTATGGCTACACCTTC. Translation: CASSSPSSGGAYGYTF.

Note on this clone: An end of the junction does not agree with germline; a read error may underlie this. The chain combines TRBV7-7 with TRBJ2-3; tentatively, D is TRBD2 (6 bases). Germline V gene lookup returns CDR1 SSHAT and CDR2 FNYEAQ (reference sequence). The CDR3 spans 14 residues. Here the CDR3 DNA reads TGTGCTAGCAGCCCGGGACTCGGCACAGATACGCAGTATTTT. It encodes CASSPGLGTDTQYF. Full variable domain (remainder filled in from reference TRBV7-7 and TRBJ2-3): GAGVSQSPRYKVTKRGQDVTLRCDPISSHATLYWYQQALGQGPEFLTYFNYEAQPDKSGLPSDRFSAERPEGSISTLTIQRTEQRDSAMYRCASSPGLGTDTQYFGPGTRLTVL.

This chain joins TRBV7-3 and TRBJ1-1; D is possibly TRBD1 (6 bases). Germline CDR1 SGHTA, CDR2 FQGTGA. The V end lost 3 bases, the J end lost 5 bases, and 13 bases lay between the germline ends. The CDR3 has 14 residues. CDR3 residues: CASSLVARGTEAFF. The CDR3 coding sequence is TGTGCCAGCAGCTTGGTGGCGAGGGGGACTGAAGCTTTCTTT.

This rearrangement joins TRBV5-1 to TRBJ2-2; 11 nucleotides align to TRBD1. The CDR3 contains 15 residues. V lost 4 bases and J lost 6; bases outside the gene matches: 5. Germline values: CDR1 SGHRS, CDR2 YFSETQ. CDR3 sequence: CASSPDRGLSGELFF. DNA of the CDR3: TGCGCCAGCAGCCCGGACAGGGGGCTGTCCGGGGAGCTGTTTTTT.